The sample holds many counts of the clone carrying this T cell receptor beta chain. Its antigen is not known. Full-length variable regions came from constant-region reverse primers plus semi-nested Nested Universal Primer A PCR. TCRdb analysed the 5' RACE reads with MiXCR anew, one entry per CDR3 protein. The profile shows some 40,000 distinct CDR3 sequences, around 30% of them singletons. The study, taken as a whole, reports: Tumor Treg TCRs overlapped most with tumor naive CD4+ cells. In terms of TCR gene usage, tumor memory CD4+ T cells clustered together with blood and lymph node memory CD4+ cells, as well as with lymph node naive CD4+ cells.

The CDR3 has 16 amino acids. V shed 0 bases and J shed 1 base, with 10 bases lying between them. The germline V gene has CDR1 ENHRY and CDR2 SYGVKD. This sequence originates from a female donor with breast cancer. Sequencing used memory CD4+ T cells sorted from a lymph node. Indicated subset: memory CD4+ T cells, CD4+CD45RO+CD25-. This sequence joins TRBV10-3 and TRBJ1-3; possibly TRBD1 for D (6 bases). CDR3 nucleotides: TGTGCCATCAGTGAGTCTGGGACACCTTCTGGAAACACCATATATTTT. Protein: CAISESGTPSGNTIYF.